Following are 20 T cell receptor beta chains from one sample sequenced in a study of blood T cell repertoires in COVID-19. Produced via immunoSEQ multiplex PCR; TCRdb's table is partial and in-frame only. The data contain about 68,000 clones, 86% of them singletons. Sample: peripheral blood. Receptors originate from a man aged 25 to 40 with acute or convalescent COVID-19.

This clone was detected only a few times. An end of the junction does not agree with germline; a read error may underlie this. The chain links TRBV7-3 to TRBJ2-3; TRBD2 matches at 7 bases. CDR1 and CDR2 from the germline V gene are SGHTA and FQGTGA. This CDR3 contains 15 residues. The CDR3 DNA follows: TGTGCCAGCAGCCTAACTAGCGCGAGCACAGATACGCAGTATTTT. Translated: CASSLTSASTDTQYF.

This rearrangement joins TRBV6-4 to TRBJ2-2, with 8 bases identical to TRBD1. Per the germline V gene, CDR1 is MRHNA and CDR2 is SNTAGT. The J segment lost 4 bases and the V segment lost 10 bases, leaving 8 bases of the junction unmatched. This CDR3 spans 14 amino acids. The CDR3 sequence: CATSGQVFTGELFF. The CDR3 coding sequence is TGTGCCACCTCGGGACAGGTTTTCACCGGGGAGCTGTTTTTT.

With regard to this clone: A junction end diverges from the germline sequence, so it may reflect a read error. The chain uses TRBV7-7 and TRBJ2-1; D may be TRBD2 (6 bases). There are 14 residues in the CDR3. Germline CDR1 reads SSHAT; CDR2 reads FNYEAQ (reference sequence). CDR3 amino acids: CASSPSGSYNEQFF. The CDR3 DNA reads TGTGCTAGCAGCCCGAGCGGGTCCTACAATGAGCAGTTCTTC.

This clone was seen more than once but under ten times. The V gene is TRBV9, the J gene TRBJ2-7; weak D call: TRBD1 (6 bases). In germline, CDR1 is SGDLS, CDR2 YYNGEE. Trimming took 1 base from V and 5 from J, leaving 13 bases between them. The CDR3 is 14 amino acids. The CDR3 nucleotides read TGTGCCAGCAGCGTAAGGGGACAACCGGACGAGCAGTACTTC. Translation: CASSVRGQPDEQYF.

This clone appeared once. The chain uses TRBV28 and TRBJ2-2, with D tentatively TRBD2 (5 bases). Deletions cut 6 bases from V and 7 bases from J, with 21 bases between. Germline loops: CDR1 MDHEN, CDR2 SYDVKM. The CDR3 consists of 16 residues. The CDR3 coding sequence is TGTGCCAGCAGCTTTTTGCTGAAAGGAGCGGTCGGGGAGCTGTTTTTT. Protein product: CASSFLLKGAVGELFF.

The V gene is TRBV7-2, the J gene TRBJ2-5; 7 bases agree with TRBD1. CDR3 size: 14 residues. Germline lookup yields CDR1 SGHTA and CDR2 FQGNSA. After removal of 0 bases from V and 4 bases from J, the junction contained 2 bases not matched to a gene. CDR3 region: CASSLANRGETQYF. CDR3 DNA sequence: TGTGCCAGCAGCTTAGCCAACAGGGGAGAGACCCAGTACTTC.

The chain links TRBV6-5 to TRBJ1-1; D is undetermined. Germline V gene data show CDR1 as MNHEY and CDR2 as SVGAGI. Trimming pared 4 bases from V and 5 bases from J, leaving 11 bases between. The CDR3 length is 13 residues. The CDR3 bases are TGTGCCAGCAGTTTAGGAGGTCGGACTGAAGCTTTCTTT. Translated, it gives CASSLGGRTEAFF.

The chain couples TRBV6-4 to TRBJ2-1; no clear D gene. This CDR3 spans 13 amino acids. Germline CDR1 reads MRHNA; CDR2 reads SNTAGT. V dropped 0 bases and J dropped 8 bases, with 8 bases sitting between them. The CDR3 region has the DNA TGTGCCAGCAGTGACTCGAGCGCCCATGAGCAGTTCTTC. It yields the protein CASSDSSAHEQFF.

The chain employs TRBV6-5 and TRBJ2-3, with a tentative D call TRBD1 (6 bases). Germline assignment: CDR1 MNHEY and CDR2 SVGAGI. This CDR3 region has 14 residues. V lost 6 bases to trimming and J lost 2 bases, with 12 bases between them. The CDR3 is CASRTRTATDTQYF. The DNA of the CDR3 is TGTGCCAGCAGGACTCGGACAGCCACAGATACGCAGTATTTT.

This chain joins TRBV2 and TRBJ1-4; D ambiguous. This CDR3 region has 12 residues. Per the germline V gene, CDR1 is SNHLY and CDR2 is FYNNEI. V lost 5 bases and J lost 8, with 9 bases in between. CDR3 DNA: TGTGCCAGCAGTCAGGAGGGCGAAAAACTGTTTTTT. Protein sequence: CASSQEGEKLFF.

The chain combines TRBV30 with TRBJ2-3, with 7 bases that match TRBD1. Germline trimming cut 5 bases from V and 3 bases from J; bases unmatched to any gene: 5. Germline V gene data show CDR1 as GTSNPN and CDR2 as SVGIG (reference sequence). There are 13 residues in the CDR3. The CDR3 sequence is CAWRQGWTDTQYF. The CDR3, as DNA: TGTGCCTGGCGACAGGGATGGACAGATACGCAGTATTTT.

This clone was seen more than once but under ten times. J is TRBJ2-5 and V is TRBV18; 10 bases agree with TRBD2. V was clipped by 6 bases and J by 4 bases; unmatched bases: 5. This CDR3 is 14 amino acids long. Germline CDR1 is KGHSH and CDR2 is LQKENI. The DNA of the CDR3 is TGTGCCAGCTCTAGCGGGAGGCAACCAGAGACCCAGTACTTC. Residues: CASSSGRQPETQYF.

The chain combines TRBV27 with TRBJ2-1; maybe TRBD2 (5 bases). Germline V CDR1 and CDR2: MNHEY, SMNVEV (reference sequence). CDR3 size: 12 residues. Trimming took 2 bases from V and 10 from J, leaving 9 bases between them. CDR3 amino acids: CASSLGETEQFF. CDR3 nucleotide sequence: TGTGCCAGCAGTTTAGGGGAGACAGAGCAGTTCTTC.

This chain connects TRBV27 to TRBJ2-7, with a weak D call TRBD2 (6 bases). The CDR3 loop spans 15 amino acids. The V gene lost 3 bases and the J gene lost 2 bases, with 14 bases spanning the gap. Germline CDR1 is MNHEY and CDR2 is SMNVEV (reference sequence). The CDR3 DNA follows: TGTGCCAGCAGTTTCCGGCTCGGGGGAGCCTACGAGCAGTACTTC. It specifies CASSFRLGGAYEQYF.

This chain links TRBV27 with TRBJ2-1, with 15 bases fitting TRBD2. Per the germline V gene, CDR1 is MNHEY and CDR2 is SMNVEV (reference sequence). This CDR3 region has 15 residues. Trimming at V came to 4 bases and at J to 8 bases, leaving 3 bases not matched to a gene. The CDR3 here is CASSSGTSGRHEQFF. The CDR3, as DNA: TGTGCCAGCAGTTCCGGGACTAGCGGGAGGCATGAGCAGTTCTTC.

This clone was counted a single time. In DNA, the CDR3 is TGTGCCAGCACGAATCGAGCCGAATACGAGCAGTACTTC. It yields the protein CASTNRAEYEQYF. The V call is TRBV7-8, the J call TRBJ2-7; no reliable D call. CDR1 and CDR2 (germline): SGHVS, FQNEAQ. The CDR3 is 13 amino acids. Trimming pared 7 bases from V and 4 bases from J, leaving 14 bases between.

The V and J genes are TRBV9 and TRBJ2-1; 14 nucleotides agree with TRBD2. CDR3 length: 19 residues. V was clipped by 3 bases and J by 5 bases; unmatched bases: 13. The germline V gene has CDR1 SGDLS and CDR2 YYNGEE. DNA of the CDR3: TGTGCCAGCAGCGCGCAACTGGGGACTAGCGGGAGTTCGAACAATGAGCAGTTCTTC. It yields the protein CASSAQLGTSGSSNNEQFF.

This clone has a single count. This sequence joins TRBV28 and TRBJ2-7, with 11 bases aligning to TRBD1. The CDR3 extends over 15 amino acids. CDR1 is MDHEN, CDR2 SYDVKM, per germline. The junction had 10 bases not matched to a gene; V was cut back by 5 bases and J by 7 bases. As DNA, the CDR3 is TGTGCCAGCAGTACCCCGGGACAGGGGGTTGGAGAGCAGTACTTC. This translates into CASSTPGQGVGEQYF.

This clone was seen only a few times. The chain uses TRBV3-1 (or the pseudogene TRBV3-2) and TRBJ1-4, with D perhaps matching TRBD1 (6 bases). This CDR3 comprises 16 residues. CDR1 LGHDT and CDR2 YNNKEL come from the germline V gene (reference sequence). V lost 4 bases and J 8 bases, leaving 20 bases between the germline ends. The CDR3 reads CASSPAGRGSEEKLFF. Written as DNA, the CDR3 is TGTGCCAGCAGCCCCGCGGGGAGGGGGAGTGAGGAAAAACTGTTTTTT.

The genes are TRBV7-3 and TRBJ2-2; the match to TRBD2 covers 10 bases. Germline V lookup: CDR1 SGHTA, CDR2 FQGTGA. Germline trimming cut 5 bases from V and 6 bases from J; bases unmatched to any gene: 9. The CDR3 extends over 16 amino acids. CDR3 region: CASSPSGRGLPGELFF. CDR3 sequence (DNA): TGTGCCAGCAGCCCTAGCGGGAGAGGTCTCCCCGGGGAGCTGTTTTTT. Combining the CDR3 with reference TRBV7-3 and TRBJ2-2 gives the whole variable domain GAGVSQTPSNKVTEKGKYVELRCDPISGHTALYWYRQSLGQGPEFLIYFQGTGAADDSGLPNDRFFAVRPEGSVSTLKIQRTERGDSAVYLCASSPSGRGLPGELFFGEGSRLTVL.